Listed here are 27 T cell receptor beta chains from one sample, sequenced in a study of T cells in Graves' hyperthyroidism and ophthalmopathy (dated by TCRdb to the late 2010s). The method was multiplex PCR. TCRdb records Illumina HiSeq 2000 as the sequencer. TCR beta CDR3 regions were amplified from RNA transcripts. The TCR CDR3 was subjected to a first round of RT-PCR using the HTBI primer set and the Qiagen OneStep RT-PCR kit. TCRdb redid the processing of the public reads, applying fastp at Q25 and MiXCR, and retained in-frame beta chains. Identical CDR3 proteins give one entry, which carries the most common genes and DNA. Present in this sample are around 350,000 distinct CDR3 sequences, about a fifth of which were seen just once. Around 4% of the sample is in the top ten clones. What was sequenced was blood. These receptors were taken from a woman aged 18-35 years with Graves' hyperthyroidism.

This clonotype was picked up many times. This rearrangement joins TRBV29-1 to TRBJ1-1; D perhaps matches TRBD1 (5 bases). V was cut by 7 bases and J by 4 bases, with 19 bases left in between. Germline V lookup: CDR1 SQVTM, CDR2 ANQGSEA. This CDR3 has 14 amino acids. DNA of the CDR3: TGCAGCGGCAAGGGACGGGGGATGAGCACTGAAGCTTTCTTT. Translating it yields CSGKGRGMSTEAFF. Supplemented by reference TRBV29-1 and TRBJ1-1, the full variable domain reads SAVISQKPSRDICQRGTSLTIQCQVDSQVTMMFWYRQQPGQSLTLIATANQGSEATYESGFVIDKFPISRPNLTFSTLTVSNMSPEDSSIYLCSGKGRGMSTEAFFGQGTRLTVV.

This clonotype came up many times. The rearrangement joins TRBV6-4 to TRBJ2-1, with 11 bases matching TRBD2. The V gene's germline CDR1 is MRHNA and CDR2 SNTAGT. The length of the CDR3 is 15 residues. J was trimmed by 6 bases and V by 3 bases; bases with no gene match: 4. DNA of the CDR3: TGTGCCAGCAGTGAGGGTAGCGGGGGGGCCAATGAGCAGTTCTTC. Translating it yields CASSEGSGGANEQFF.

This clonotype was seen many times. CDR3 amino acids: CASSSTSGGHTDTQYF. The CDR3 nucleotides are TGTGCCAGCAGTTCCACTAGCGGGGGGCACACAGATACGCAGTATTTT. The V gene is TRBV12-3 or TRBV12-4, the J gene TRBJ2-3; 12 bases map to TRBD2. The CDR3 is 16 residues long. Trimming cost V 4 bases and J 2 bases; bases outside gene matches: 4.

V is TRBV12-3 or TRBV12-4 and J is TRBJ2-5, with unresolved D. The germline V and J ends were trimmed by 5 bases and 2 bases, with 12 bases remaining between them. There are 14 residues in the CDR3. This chain's CDR3 is CASSPRTSQETQYF. DNA of the CDR3: TGTGCCAGCAGTCCGAGGACCTCTCAAGAGACCCAGTACTTC.

The chain has TRBV6-1 and TRBJ1-5; 7 bases line up with TRBD1. There are 15 residues in the CDR3. The V and J ends lost 5 bases and 5 bases, in that order; junction bases with no gene match: 9. Germline V lookup: CDR1 MNHNS, CDR2 SASEGT. CDR3 region: CASSTGTAVDQPQHF. For the CDR3, the DNA is TGTGCCAGCAGTACGGGGACAGCAGTAGATCAGCCCCAGCATTTT.

This clonotype was observed at least ten times. V usage is TRBV4-2 and J usage is TRBJ2-5, with 8 bases lining up with TRBD1. The germline gives CDR1 LGHNA, CDR2 YNFKEQ. The ends lost 3 bases at V and 4 bases at J; junction bases unmatched: 4. The CDR3 has 14 amino acids. DNA of the CDR3: TGTGCCAGCAGCCAGGACAGGGTTGGAGAGACCCAGTACTTC. Protein: CASSQDRVGETQYF.

This clonotype has at least ten counts. The V gene is TRBV25-1, the J gene TRBJ1-2, with D tentatively TRBD1 (6 bases). Germline-derived CDR1 and CDR2 are MGHDK and SYGVNS. The CDR3 has 14 amino acids. Trimming took off 0 bases at V and 5 bases at J, with 10 bases between the two ends. CDR3 coding DNA: TGTGCCAGCAGTGAATACAAGGGGGAATATGGCTACACCTTC. Its protein product is CASSEYKGEYGYTF.

This clonotype turned up a few times. This chain joins TRBV4-1 and TRBJ2-7, with D maybe TRBD2 (7 bases). V was trimmed by 1 base and J by 2 bases, leaving 15 bases between them. Germline V gene lookup returns CDR1 MGHRA and CDR2 YSYEKL. The CDR3 has 16 amino acids. CDR3 coding DNA: TGCGCCAGCAGCCAAGGTCTGCGGGGGCGCACCTACGAGCAGTACTTC. This sequence encodes CASSQGLRGRTYEQYF.

This clonotype was counted at least ten times. The chain recombines TRBV6-1 with TRBJ2-7, with TRBD1 as a possible D gene (5 bases). The CDR3 runs 13 residues. Trimming shortened V by 6 bases and J by 1 base, and 10 bases separated the two germline ends. CDR1 is MNHNS and CDR2 is SASEGT in the germline V gene. CDR3 coding DNA: TGTGCCAGCAGCAGGACACGTTCCTACGAGCAGTACTTC. As protein: CASSRTRSYEQYF.

This clonotype was counted between two and nine times. The V gene is TRBV30, the J gene TRBJ2-5; 9 bases map to TRBD1. The CDR3 is 14 amino acids. Germline CDR1 reads GTSNPN; CDR2 reads SVGIG (reference sequence). The V segment lost 1 base and the J segment 4 bases; nucleotides outside the gene matches: 4. Here the CDR3 DNA reads TGTGCCTGGAGTGGACAGGGGGTACGAGAGACCCAGTACTTC. Translated: CAWSGQGVRETQYF.

In this sample, this clonotype turned up many times. V is TRBV5-6 and J is TRBJ1-2; the match to TRBD1 covers 8 bases. The ends lost 4 bases at V and 4 bases at J; junction bases unmatched: 9. The CDR3 consists of 15 residues. CDR1 is SGHDT and CDR2 is YYEEEE in the germline V gene. Written as DNA, the CDR3 is TGTGCCAGCAGCGCGGACAGGGAACAGATCTATGGCTACACCTTC. Protein: CASSADREQIYGYTF.

This clonotype was seen ten or more times. One end of the junction does not line up with germline, which may come from a read error. The chain joins TRBV7-7 to TRBJ2-3, with 7 bases fitting TRBD2. CDR1 is SSHAT, CDR2 FNYEAQ, per germline (reference sequence). This CDR3 has 14 amino acids. CDR3 sequence reads: CASSNGGSTDTQYF. The CDR3 DNA reads as TGTGCTAGCAGCAACGGGGGGAGCACAGATACGCAGTATTTT. The whole variable domain, filled in from reference TRBV7-7 and TRBJ2-3, reads GAGVSQSPRYKVTKRGQDVTLRCDPISSHATLYWYQQALGQGPEFLTYFNYEAQPDKSGLPSDRFSAERPEGSISTLTIQRTEQRDSAMYRCASSNGGSTDTQYFGPGTRLTVL.

This clonotype has a count of ten or more. The CDR3 DNA follows: TGTGCCAGCAGCTTAAGCTTACAAGAGACCCAGTACTTC. This translates into CASSLSLQETQYF. The rearrangement joins TRBV7-2 to TRBJ2-5; D is uncertain. Germline CDR1 SGHTA, CDR2 FQGNSA. The V end was cut by 2 bases, the J end by 2 bases, with 6 bases between. The CDR3 runs to 13 residues.

This clonotype has a count of ten or more. The CDR3 DNA is TGTGCCAGCAGTTATGGACAGGGCTTAGGGCCCCAGCATTTT. Residues: CASSYGQGLGPQHF. The V gene is TRBV12-3 or TRBV12-4, the J gene TRBJ1-5, with 8 bases aligning to TRBD1. The CDR3 totals 14 residues. V dropped 4 bases and J dropped 9; count of bases not matched to a gene: 8.

This clonotype was found many times. The rearrangement links TRBV6-5 to TRBJ1-1, with 7 positions matching TRBD1. The CDR3 covers 15 residues. In germline, CDR1 is MNHEY, CDR2 SVGAGI. Trimming at V came to 0 bases and at J to 9 bases, leaving 10 bases not matched to a gene. CDR3 residues: CASSYSFQDRSKAFF. CDR3 DNA sequence: TGTGCCAGCAGTTACTCGTTTCAGGACAGGTCTAAAGCTTTCTTT.

This clonotype was detected many times. This chain links TRBV7-2 with TRBJ2-4; tentative D call: TRBD2 (6 bases). Germline V gene data show CDR1 as SGHTA and CDR2 as FQGNSA. The CDR3 consists of 12 residues. V lost 4 bases and J lost 9, with 10 bases in between. CDR3 loop: CASSYAGGIQYF. The DNA for the CDR3 is TGTGCCAGCAGCTACGCCGGGGGCATTCAGTACTTC.

This clonotype was detected ten times or more. This CDR3 is CASSSTGTGNIQYF. Here the CDR3 DNA reads TGTGCCAGCAGCTCCACAGGGACTGGAAACATTCAGTACTTC. The rearrangement joins TRBV7-2 to TRBJ2-4, with D possibly called TRBD1 or TRBD2 (6 bases each). The CDR3 consists of 14 residues. The ends were cut back, 4 bases at V and 6 bases at J, with 13 bases in the middle. The germline V gene encodes CDR1 SGHTA and CDR2 FQGNSA.

The chain recombines TRBV12-3 or TRBV12-4 with TRBJ2-5; 11 positions match TRBD1. The ends lost 4 bases at V and 4 bases at J; junction bases unmatched: 5. CDR3 length equals 15 residues. CDR3 sequence: CASSSDRGRLETQYF. In DNA form, the CDR3 reads TGTGCCAGCAGTTCGGACAGGGGGCGCTTAGAGACCCAGTACTTC.

The rearrangement links TRBV12-3 or TRBV12-4 to TRBJ2-5; 12 bases map to TRBD2. The CDR3 length is 16 residues. Losses at the gene ends were 6 bases for V and 5 bases for J; bases not matched to a gene: 10. DNA for the CDR3: TGTGCCAGCAGCCGAACTAGCGGGGGGCTGCCCGAGACCCAGTACTTC. Encoded protein: CASSRTSGGLPETQYF.

This clonotype appeared many times. V gene TRBV10-1 combines with J gene TRBJ1-5; tentatively, D is TRBD1 (5 bases). V was cut by 5 bases and J by 7 bases, with 9 bases left in between. CDR1 and CDR2 (germline): WNHNN, SYGVQD (reference sequence). This CDR3 contains 12 residues. Written as DNA, the CDR3 is TGCGCCAGCAGTTTCACAGGCCAGCCCCAGCATTTT. Protein product: CASSFTGQPQHF.

This clonotype was found many times. V gene TRBV18 combines with J gene TRBJ1-5, with D possibly being TRBD1 (5 bases). CDR1 KGHSH and CDR2 LQKENI come from the germline V gene. The CDR3 runs 14 residues. The V gene lost 0 bases and the J gene lost 7 bases, with 10 bases spanning the gap. The CDR3 DNA reads TGTGCCAGCTCACCACCGCCGGGGGGGCAGCCCCAGCATTTT. Residues: CASSPPPGGQPQHF.

This clonotype was observed many times. This chain links TRBV12-3 or TRBV12-4 with TRBJ2-5; 7 positions agree with TRBD2. The CDR3 is 14 residues long. V lost 0 bases, J lost 3 bases, and 1 base stayed unmatched. CDR3 DNA sequence: TGTGCCAGCAGTTTAGCGGGGGGGGAAGAGACCCAGTACTTC. This translates into CASSLAGGEETQYF.

This clonotype was counted many times. The V gene is TRBV20-1, the J gene TRBJ1-2; no definite D call. The CDR3 extends over 12 amino acids. Germline-derived CDR1 and CDR2 are DFQATT and SNEGSKA (reference sequence). V was shortened by 5 bases and J by 1 base, with 8 bases between the two germline ends. The CDR3 here is CSAGRVNYGYTF. CDR3 in DNA: TGCAGTGCTGGGCGGGTTAACTATGGCTACACCTTC.

The table lists this clonotype with many counts. The chain links TRBV14 to TRBJ1-2, with unresolved D. The CDR3 contains 15 residues. With 1 base removed from V and 4 bases from J, the gap between germline ends came to 13 bases. Germline V gene sequence: CDR1 SGHDN, CDR2 FVKESK. CDR3 nucleotide sequence: TGTGCCAGCAGCCAAGCCGGGCAGAACTTCTATGGCTACACCTTC. Its protein product is CASSQAGQNFYGYTF. Using reference TRBV14 and TRBJ1-2 for the parts outside the CDR3, the full variable domain is EAGVTQFPSHSVIEKGQTVTLRCDPISGHDNLYWYRRVMGKEIKFLLHFVKESKQDESGMPNNRFLAERTGGTYSTLKVQPAELEDSGVYFCASSQAGQNFYGYTFGSGTRLTVV.

This clonotype was detected ten times or more. The rearrangement uses TRBV2 and TRBJ1-2; D may be TRBD1 (6 bases). Trimming took off 8 bases at V and 0 bases at J, with 10 bases between the two ends. Germline assignment: CDR1 SNHLY and CDR2 FYNNEI. This CDR3 contains 13 residues. The CDR3 DNA sequence: TGTGCCAGCCGGAGACAGGCTAACTATGGCTACACCTTC. Translating gives CASRRQANYGYTF.

The genes are TRBV29-1 and TRBJ1-1; unclear D gene. Per germline, CDR1 SQVTM and CDR2 ANQGSEA. V shed 7 bases and J shed 10 bases, with 13 bases lying between them. The CDR3 has 10 residues. The CDR3 reads CSASEGGAFF. The CDR3 nucleotides read TGCAGCGCCAGCGAGGGAGGAGCTTTCTTT.

The chain joins TRBV24-1 to TRBJ2-3, with D maybe TRBD1 (5 bases). V was pared by 3 bases and J by 9 bases, with 21 bases between. The CDR3 spans 16 residues. Germline CDR1 reads KGHDR; CDR2 reads SFDVKD. CDR3 nucleotides: TGTGCCACCAGTGATAGTTTGACAGCGAAGCATGGCACGCAGTATTTT. Translating gives CATSDSLTAKHGTQYF.